The T cell receptor beta chain described here comes from a study of early T cells in non-severe SARS-CoV-2 infection. One entry per CDR3 protein results from TCRdb running MiXCR on the 5' RACE reads. The top ten clones hold about 4% of a sample with tens of thousands of distinct CDR3 sequences, around 12% of them seen once. The CDR3 is made up of 13 amino acids. Germline CDR1 reads SQVTM; CDR2 reads ANQGSEA. J gave up 2 bases and V 7 bases, and 6 bases lay outside the gene matches. The receptor was isolated from an adult who was a healthcare worker with PCR-confirmed SARS-CoV-2 infection or an uninfected control (not recorded which). Sequenced: whole blood. The chain links TRBV29-1 to TRBJ2-3; 7 nucleotides match TRBD2. In nucleotides, the CDR3 is TGCAGCGGTAGGGCGGGAGTCACAGATACGCAGTATTTT. It encodes CSGRAGVTDTQYF.